This entry is about one TCR delta chain. This likely reflects a read error, since a far larger clone is one base away. In the same sample, other DNA sequences code for this CDR3. TCRdb reapplied CATT to the RT-PCR reads. The sample carries about 3,200 delta-chain clones, around 1.7% recorded once. This specimen comes from a study of gamma-delta T cells after stem cell transplantation. The receptor's source is a human donor. It is not recorded whose cells these are; they may come from a transplant donor. What was sequenced was gamma-delta T cells.

The CDR3 reads CACDTLGSYTDKLIF. CDR3 in DNA: TGTGCCTGTGACACGCTGGGGAGTTACACCGATAAGCTCATCTTT. V gene TRDV2 combines with J gene TRDJ1; perhaps TRDD3 as D (6 bases). The CDR3 length is 15 residues. Germline V lookup: CDR1 GEAIGNYY, CDR2 EKD.